This T cell receptor (beta chain) was recorded in a study of read filtering for tumor transcriptome and immune sequencing. Study-wide context: Whole-transcriptome libraries were prepared after DNase treatment.

This library used roughly 370 ng RNA and molecular barcoded adaptors spanning alpha/delta and beta/gamma chains. Each CDR3 protein is one row after TCRdb ran MiXCR on the reads. The sample lists approximately 62,000 distinct CDR3 sequences, 15% to 20% occurring once. Sampling of bone marrow took place during active disease in every patient. V lost 2 bases and J 3 bases, leaving 5 bases between the germline ends. CDR3 size: 13 residues. Per the germline V gene, CDR1 is MGHRA and CDR2 is YSYEKL. This clonotype was detected many times. This sequence joins TRBV4-1 and TRBJ2-1; tentatively, D is TRBD1 (5 bases). This TCR was recovered from a donor at least 40 years old with multiple myeloma. Material: a population of CD138-negative cells sorted from bone marrow. The CDR3 here is CASSQTGYNEQFF. CDR3 bases: TGCGCCAGCAGCCAAACAGGCTACAATGAGCAGTTCTTC.